This TCR beta chain was sequenced in a study of T cells in women clearing cervical HPV infection. Study-wide background: HLA type stays a possible confounder, typing being limited.

Of note for this clone: The read falls 3 residues short of the CDR3 end, and the missing part is taken from the germline J gene.

The CDR3 contains 14 residues. Germline V CDR1 and CDR2: SEHNR, FQNEAQ (reference sequence). The junction had 4 bases not matched to a gene; V was cut back by 2 bases and J by 3 bases. Here immunoSEQ multiplex PCR was the method, and the copy in TCRdb shows in-frame clones only, minus some. Recorded here are approximately 41,000 clones; the top ten clones represent around 7.6%. This TCR was sampled from a woman between 18 and 70 years old with a cervical HPV16 infection that either progressed to CIN3+ or cleared (not recorded which). The J gene is TRBJ2-7, the V gene TRBV7-9, with TRBD1 identical over 7 bases. Input material: blood buffy coat. CDR3 in amino acids: CASSLKQGSYEQYF. The CDR3 bases that were read are TGTGCCAGCAGCTTAAAACAGGGGAGCTACGAG.